The subject of this entry is one T cell receptor (beta chain). The sample is drawn from a study of blood T cell repertoires in COVID-19. Study background: The study drew acute and convalescent COVID-19 samples from the United States, Italy and Spain. The cDNA or gDNA used as material had been derived from T cells, B-cell-depleted T cells, or PBMCs.

Per the study methods: Reference gene primer amplification in the assay estimated nucleated cell counts. Profiling relied on immunoSEQ multiplex PCR, and the TCRdb table lists in-frame clones only, not all of them. V and J calls and clone size are copied from that table; D and trimming were computed from the DNA. The sample records 39,000 or so clones, approximately 90% being singletons. Germline loops: CDR1 SGHTA, CDR2 FQGTGA. Trimming shortened V by 5 bases and J by 2 bases, and 18 bases separated the two germline ends. The CDR3 spans 16 residues. This TCR derives from a man aged 45-65 years with active COVID-19. This chain joins TRBV7-3 and TRBJ1-2; D uncertain. Sequenced material: peripheral blood. The chain's CDR3 is CASSRGPAEGNYGYTF. CDR3 bases: TGTGCCAGCAGCCGAGGTCCCGCCGAGGGCAACTATGGCTACACCTTC.